One sample yielded the 19 T cell receptor beta chains listed below, sequenced in a study of early T cells in non-severe SARS-CoV-2 infection. TCRdb reprocessed the 5' RACE reads with MiXCR, giving one entry per CDR3 protein. The sample lists 30,000 to 40,000 distinct CDR3 sequences, around 9% occurring once. The sequencing sample was made of whole blood. The receptor source for this set is an adult who was a healthcare worker with PCR-confirmed SARS-CoV-2 infection or an uninfected control (not recorded which).

This clonotype showed up many times. The chain uses TRBV7-9 and TRBJ1-1; 11 bases are a match to TRBD1. The CDR3 has 15 amino acids. V lost 5 bases, J lost 7 bases, and 9 bases stayed unmatched. Germline V gene lookup returns CDR1 SEHNR and CDR2 FQNEAQ (reference sequence). The CDR3 reads CASSIRTGGDGEAFF. The CDR3 bases are TGTGCCAGCAGCATACGGACAGGGGGCGATGGTGAAGCTTTCTTT.

This clonotype was seen ten or more times. The chain has TRBV5-1 and TRBJ1-6; possibly TRBD1 for D (5 bases). The germline V gene has CDR1 SGHRS and CDR2 YFSETQ. The CDR3 contains 14 residues. V shed 4 bases and J shed 3 bases, with 8 bases lying between them. This CDR3 reads CASSTGLYNSPLHF. Written as DNA, the CDR3 is TGCGCCAGCAGCACGGGACTCTATAATTCACCCCTCCACTTT.

The sample holds many counts of this clonotype. The chain has TRBV30 and TRBJ2-5, with 10 bases that match TRBD2. Germline trimming cut 7 bases from V and 4 bases from J; bases unmatched to any gene: 6. The CDR3 spans 13 residues. Germline V gene data show CDR1 as GTSNPN and CDR2 as SVGIG (reference sequence). The CDR3 spells CASAGGGRETQYF. The CDR3 DNA reads TGTGCCTCAGCGGGAGGGGGAAGAGAGACCCAGTACTTC.

This clonotype was seen at least ten times. The chain uses TRBV12-3 or TRBV12-4 and TRBJ2-3; no reliable D call. This CDR3 spans 11 amino acids. The ends were cut back, 7 bases at V and 3 bases at J, with 5 bases in the middle. As DNA, the CDR3 is TGTGCCAGCACCGCTACAGATACGCAGTATTTT. It yields the protein CASTATDTQYF.

The chain uses TRBV7-2 and TRBJ1-4; 8 bases align to TRBD1. The germline CDR1 and CDR2 sequences are SGHTA and FQGNSA. CDR3 length: 15 amino acids. J was trimmed by 7 bases and V by 5 bases; bases with no gene match: 9. The DNA for the CDR3 is TGTGCCAGCAGCCTCAACAGGGGGGAAGGTGAAAAACTGTTTTTT. It specifies CASSLNRGEGEKLFF.

This clonotype was counted ten times or more. The J gene is TRBJ1-1, the V gene TRBV6-6; 7 nucleotides agree with TRBD1. The CDR3 has 16 amino acids. J gave up 1 base and V 5 bases, and 10 bases lay outside the gene matches. Germline-derived CDR1 and CDR2 are MNHNY and SVGAGI (reference sequence). CDR3 amino acids: CASSGNRQGRNTEAFF. CDR3 bases: TGTGCCAGCAGTGGTAATCGACAGGGTCGGAACACTGAAGCTTTCTTT.

This clonotype has just a few counts. This rearrangement joins TRBV27 to TRBJ1-6, with D perhaps matching TRBD1 (6 bases). This CDR3 spans 15 amino acids. Per the germline V gene, CDR1 is MNHEY and CDR2 is SMNVEV (reference sequence). Between the trimmed V and J ends, which lost 0 bases and 10 bases, there was a span of 13 bases. CDR3 amino acids: CASSLSPGVVSPLHF. The CDR3 coding sequence is TGTGCCAGCAGTTTATCGCCAGGGGTCGTATCACCCCTCCACTTT.

The table lists this clonotype with a few counts. This sequence joins TRBV12-3 or TRBV12-4 and TRBJ2-5; D is perhaps TRBD1 or TRBD2 (5 bases each). V dropped 6 bases and J dropped 10 bases, with 18 bases sitting between them. The CDR3 consists of 13 residues. CDR3 bases: TGTGCCAGCAGCTCGGGACCCACTCGCGACCAGTACTTC. Amino acid sequence: CASSSGPTRDQYF.

This clonotype was detected many times. V usage is TRBV20-1 and J usage is TRBJ1-1; D unclear. The CDR3 contains 12 residues. CDR1 is DFQATT, CDR2 SNEGSKA, per germline (reference sequence). V lost 0 bases and J lost 7, with 9 bases in between. CDR3 amino acids: CSARDPPLEAFF. The CDR3 coding sequence is TGCAGTGCTAGAGATCCCCCACTTGAAGCTTTCTTT.

At least ten counts were recorded for this clonotype. The gene calls are TRBV12-3 or TRBV12-4 and TRBJ1-4; D is unresolved. The CDR3 runs to 11 residues. Between the trimmed V and J ends, which lost 7 bases and 4 bases, there was a span of 4 bases. The CDR3 loop reads CASTVNEKLFF. DNA for the CDR3: TGTGCCAGCACCGTTAATGAAAAACTGTTTTTT.

This clonotype appeared many times. V usage is TRBV20-1 and J usage is TRBJ1-4; TRBD1 aligns across 7 bases. Germline V CDR1 and CDR2: DFQATT, SNEGSKA (reference sequence). The CDR3 is 18 amino acids. J was trimmed by 0 bases and V by 2 bases; bases with no gene match: 12. The CDR3 DNA follows: TGCAGTGCTAGACCAGCGACAGGGCAAGGTGCAACTAATGAAAAACTGTTTTTT. Translating gives CSARPATGQGATNEKLFF.

The chain recombines TRBV20-1 with TRBJ1-2; D call uncertain. CDR3 length: 13 amino acids. Trimming removed 5 bases at V and 8 bases at J, with 18 bases between. In germline, CDR1 is DFQATT, CDR2 SNEGSKA (reference sequence). The CDR3 protein is CSASPGPGRGYTF. In nucleotides, the CDR3 is TGCAGTGCTTCTCCCGGGCCCGGGAGGGGCTACACCTTC.

The chain links TRBV20-1 to TRBJ1-1; a possible D gene is TRBD1 (5 bases). The germline V and J ends were trimmed by 7 bases and 6 bases, with 18 bases remaining between them. CDR3 length: 13 amino acids. Germline CDR1 and CDR2: DFQATT and SNEGSKA (reference sequence). The chain's CDR3 is CSGETVLGSEAFF. The CDR3 DNA is TGCAGTGGAGAGACAGTCCTTGGATCTGAAGCTTTCTTT.

This clonotype was detected ten times or more. This sequence joins TRBV20-1 and TRBJ2-7; 11 bases align to TRBD2. This CDR3 has 14 amino acids. Germline CDR1 DFQATT, CDR2 SNEGSKA (reference sequence). Germline trimming cut 3 bases from V and 4 bases from J; bases unmatched to any gene: 5. Here the CDR3 reads CSASKTSGGYEQYF. The CDR3 coding sequence is TGCAGTGCTAGTAAAACTAGCGGGGGATACGAGCAGTACTTC.

This sequence joins TRBV24-1 and TRBJ2-1, with D possibly called TRBD1 or TRBD2 (5 bases each). The CDR3 loop spans 16 amino acids. Trimming took off 10 bases at V and 8 bases at J, with 26 bases between the two ends. Germline CDR1 reads KGHDR; CDR2 reads SFDVKD. CDR3 sequence reads: CATQGPGPVRSDEQFF. As DNA, the CDR3 is TGTGCCACTCAGGGACCGGGGCCCGTTCGTTCCGATGAGCAGTTCTTC.

For this clonotype: One base away lies a much larger clone, so this may be a sequencing read error. The CDR3 reads CTSSFRDPGELFF. CDR3 in DNA: TGCACCAGCAGCTTCAGGGACCCCGGGGAGCTGTTTTTT. The chain has TRBV5-1 and TRBJ2-2, with D possibly being TRBD1 or TRBD2 (5 bases each). This CDR3 is built from 13 residues. Germline V CDR1 and CDR2: SGHRS, YFSETQ. Full variable domain (outside the CDR3, taken from reference TRBV5-1 and TRBJ2-2): KAGVTQTPRYLIKTRGQQVTLSCSPISGHRSVSWYQQTPGQGLQFLFEYFSETQRNKGNFPGRFSGRQFSNSRSEMNVSTLELGDSALYLCTSSFRDPGELFFGEGSRLTVL.

Many counts were recorded for this clonotype. The rearrangement joins TRBV12-5 to TRBJ2-5, with D unclear. Germline CDR1 is LGHNT and CDR2 is FRNRAP. The V end lost 3 bases, the J end lost 5 bases, and 10 bases lay between the germline ends. This CDR3 spans 13 amino acids. The CDR3 spells CASGLYPDETQYF. The CDR3 region has the DNA TGTGCTAGTGGTTTATACCCTGACGAGACCCAGTACTTC.

This clonotype turned up a few times. The genes are TRBV19 and TRBJ1-1, with 7 positions matching TRBD1. V was pared by 7 bases and J by 0 bases, with 14 bases of the junction left unmatched. CDR1 is LNHDA, CDR2 SQIVND, per germline (reference sequence). The CDR3 spans 17 residues. In nucleotides, the CDR3 is TGTGCCAGTACCAACAGGGCCGGACAGGTGATGAACACTGAAGCTTTCTTT. It translates to CASTNRAGQVMNTEAFF. Combining the CDR3 with reference TRBV19 and TRBJ1-1 gives the whole variable domain DGGITQSPKYLFRKEGQNVTLSCEQNLNHDAMYWYRQDPGQGLRLIYYSQIVNDFQKGDIAEGYSVSREKKESFPLTVTSAQKNPTAFYLCASTNRAGQVMNTEAFFGQGTRLTVV.

This clonotype was counted between two and nine times. This rearrangement joins TRBV3-1 to TRBJ2-2; D possibly corresponds to TRBD2 (6 bases). V was pared by 4 bases and J by 0 bases, with 18 bases between. Germline CDR1 and CDR2: LGHDT and YNNKEL (reference sequence). The CDR3 spans 18 residues. CDR3 protein: CASSPPEVRGTNTGELFF. Here the CDR3 DNA reads TGTGCCAGCAGCCCGCCGGAGGTCCGGGGGACGAACACCGGGGAGCTGTTTTTT.